This note documents a single T cell receptor (beta chain) sequence. Its specificity is unknown. The V gene end was trimmed by 3 bases and the J gene end by 10 bases; junction bases not matched to a gene: 10. This CDR3 has 14 residues. Germline-derived CDR1 and CDR2 are SGDLS and YYNGEE. This sample is part of a study of CD8 T cells in ankylosing spondylitis. Findings and caveats of the study: Disease-linked clones had a CD8+ phenotype and relatively low frequency in peripheral blood. What appeared characteristic of ankylosing spondylitis blood was a TCR beta motif of 7 or 8 highly homologous variants. Matched ankylosing spondylitis synovial fluid reportedly showed significant enrichment of disease-linked clones.

The authors made TCR beta libraries by quantitative 5'-RACE with molecular barcodes. TCRdb re-analysed the 5' RACE reads in MiXCR, keeping a single row per CDR3 protein. The data contain roughly 280,000 distinct CDR3 sequences, around 18% of them singletons. The clonotype originates from a male donor with ankylosing spondylitis or in good health (not recorded which). Material: blood, either unsorted or a sorted T cell fraction (not recorded which). The chain has TRBV9 and TRBJ2-1; TRBD1 matches 7 bases. DNA for the CDR3: TGTGCCAGCAGCGCTAGCTCGACAGGGAAGGAGCAGTTCTTC. It codes for CASSASSTGKEQFF.